This T cell receptor beta chain was retrieved from a study of cytomegalovirus exposure and HLA in healthy donors. Study-level results: Confirmation in vitro established that a few CMV-associated chains were specific for CMV antigens. In presence/absence analyses, roughly uniform sequencing depth across donors was assumed. Later findings reportedly placed an Asian-associated ancestry cluster below the roughly 730-donor mean for N-insertions.

Germline values: CDR1 MNHEY, CDR2 SMNVEV (reference sequence). The CDR3 length is 13 residues. Trimming stripped 3 bases from V and 4 bases from J, with 9 bases between. 60 Vbeta and 13 Jbeta primers were used in PCR. The data were produced by immunoSEQ multiplex PCR, yet TCRdb's version contains in-frame clones alone and is incomplete. The top ten clones hold nearly 6% of a sample with 120,000 or so clones, under 85% of them seen once. The sample holds one count of this clone. Antigen specificity is unknown. The TCR sequence derives from a woman between 45 and 65 years old in good health and CMV-seropositive. Material for sequencing was PBMCs. The gene calls are TRBV27 and TRBJ1-1; tentatively, D is TRBD1 (5 bases). The CDR3 here is CASSFTGGTEAFF. DNA for the CDR3: TGTGCCAGCAGTTTTACGGGGGGCACTGAAGCTTTCTTT.